This entry lists 21 T cell receptor beta chains sequenced from one sample in a study of blood T cell repertoires in COVID-19. Sequencing was performed with immunoSEQ multiplex PCR; in TCRdb, only in-frame clones are kept and a portion is missing. This sample has about 230,000 clones, with less than 90% found just once. Material: peripheral blood. The source is a woman in her 70s with active or convalescent COVID-19.

The table lists this clone with a few counts. The chain joins TRBV7-9 to TRBJ1-1, with 7 nucleotides matching TRBD1. This CDR3 has 14 amino acids. CDR1 is SEHNR and CDR2 is FQNEAQ in the germline V gene (reference sequence). Losses at the gene ends were 3 bases for V and 5 bases for J; bases not matched to a gene: 6. The CDR3 DNA reads TGTGCCAGCAGCTTGTACAGGGGTACTACTGAAGCTTTCTTT. It is translated as CASSLYRGTTEAFF.

V and J are TRBV12-3 or TRBV12-4 and TRBJ1-1; D is undetermined. The CDR3 totals 13 residues. V lost 6 bases and J 7 bases, leaving 15 bases between the germline ends. The CDR3 spells CASSLPPAGEAFF. The CDR3 DNA follows: TGTGCCAGCAGCCTCCCGCCGGCAGGTGAAGCTTTCTTT.

The chain carries TRBV9 and TRBJ2-2; D unclear. The CDR3 spans 14 residues. The V gene's germline CDR1 is SGDLS and CDR2 YYNGEE. Trimming took off 3 bases at V and 7 bases at J, with 13 bases between the two ends. Here the CDR3 reads CASSGPAEIGELFF. The CDR3 DNA is TGTGCCAGCAGCGGGCCCGCAGAAATCGGGGAGCTGTTTTTT. The full variable domain, its missing parts supplied by reference TRBV9 and TRBJ2-2, is DSGVTQTPKHLITATGQRVTLRCSPRSGDLSVYWYQQSLDQGLQFLIQYYNGEERAKGNILERFSAQQFPDLHSELNLSSLELGDSALYFCASSGPAEIGELFFGEGSRLTVL.

This chain links TRBV2 with TRBJ1-1; TRBD1 matches 7 bases. Germline CDR1 is SNHLY and CDR2 is FYNNEI. With 1 base clipped from V and 0 bases from J, the junction kept 5 bases outside the gene matches. The CDR3 sequence is 16 residues long. CDR3 sequence reads: CASSEGRGQVNTEAFF. CDR3 in DNA: TGTGCCAGCAGTGAAGGAAGGGGGCAGGTGAACACTGAAGCTTTCTTT.

The chain combines TRBV11-2 with TRBJ2-3; TRBD2 agrees at 11 bases. The CDR3 spans 16 residues. After removal of 3 bases from V and 3 bases from J, the junction contained 5 bases not matched to a gene. Germline V gives CDR1 SGHAT, CDR2 FQNNGV. For the CDR3, the DNA is TGTGCCAGCAGCTTTGCACTAGCGGGAGCTACAGATACGCAGTATTTT. Translated, it gives CASSFALAGATDTQYF.

CDR3: CASSPGPRGNTEAFF. The CDR3 DNA follows: TGTGCCAGCAGCCCAGGGCCCAGGGGGAACACTGAAGCTTTCTTT. This chain joins TRBV27 and TRBJ1-1; D possibly corresponds to TRBD1 (6 bases). The CDR3 extends over 15 amino acids. Germline assignment: CDR1 MNHEY and CDR2 SMNVEV (reference sequence). V lost 6 bases and J 1 base, leaving 15 bases between the germline ends.

CDR3 loop: CASRSLAGLTDTQYF. The CDR3 coding sequence is TGCGCCAGCAGGTCACTAGCGGGACTCACAGATACGCAGTATTTT. The chain has TRBV5-1 and TRBJ2-3, with 10 bases lining up with TRBD2. Germline assignment: CDR1 SGHRS and CDR2 YFSETQ. Trimming cost V 5 bases and J 2 bases; bases outside gene matches: 5. This CDR3 contains 15 residues.

The chain is built from TRBV5-6 and TRBJ2-3; the D is unclear. The CDR3 spans 11 residues. Per the germline V gene, CDR1 is SGHDT and CDR2 is YYEEEE. V was clipped by 0 bases and J by 6 bases, with 2 bases between them. The CDR3 DNA follows: TGTGCCAGCAGCTTGGCGGATACGCAGTATTTT. Translating gives CASSLADTQYF.

This rearrangement joins TRBV27 to TRBJ1-6; 7 positions agree with TRBD1. The V gene's germline CDR1 is MNHEY and CDR2 SMNVEV (reference sequence). CDR3 length equals 13 residues. Germline trimming cut 6 bases from V and 11 bases from J; bases unmatched to any gene: 7. CDR3 in DNA: TGTGCCAGCAGGGCCCAGGGGGGAGCACCCCTCCACTTT. Encoded protein: CASRAQGGAPLHF.

This chain connects TRBV10-1 to TRBJ1-1; no firm D call. CDR3 length equals 13 residues. Germline CDR1 WNHNN, CDR2 SYGVQD (reference sequence). V dropped 5 bases and J dropped 3 bases, with 10 bases sitting between them. The DNA of the CDR3 is TGCGCCAGCAGTAACGAGGGCTACACTGAAGCTTTCTTT. Amino acids: CASSNEGYTEAFF.

The V call is TRBV11-2, the J call TRBJ2-7, with D tentatively TRBD1 (6 bases). V was clipped by 4 bases and J by 0 bases, with 13 bases between them. The CDR3 has 15 amino acids. Germline V CDR1 and CDR2: SGHAT, FQNNGV. CDR3 DNA: TGTGCCAGCAGCTCAAACACAGGGCACTCCTACGAGCAGTACTTC. Its translation: CASSSNTGHSYEQYF.

This clone was seen only once. The V gene is TRBV28, the J gene TRBJ1-2; weak D call: TRBD1 (6 bases). V lost 4 bases, J lost 6 bases, and 18 bases lay in between. Germline V gene data show CDR1 as MDHEN and CDR2 as SYDVKM. The CDR3 totals 15 residues. This chain's CDR3 is CASSSPPQGTDGYTF. DNA of the CDR3: TGTGCCAGCAGTTCCCCGCCACAGGGAACGGATGGCTACACCTTC.

This clone was seen only a few times. The V gene is TRBV7-8, the J gene TRBJ1-1; TRBD1 aligns across 8 bases. The V gene's germline CDR1 is SGHVS and CDR2 FQNEAQ. V shed 2 bases, J shed 0 bases, and the junction held 5 bases outside the gene matches. CDR3 length equals 16 residues. The CDR3 protein is CASSLTWTGLNTEAFF. As DNA, the CDR3 is TGTGCCAGCAGCTTAACCTGGACAGGGTTGAACACTGAAGCTTTCTTT. The whole variable domain, remainder taken from reference TRBV7-8 and TRBJ1-1, is GAGVSQSPRYKVAKRGQDVALRCDPISGHVSLFWYQQALGQGPEFLTYFQNEAQLDKSGLPSDRFFAERPEGSVSTLKIQRTQQEDSAVYLCASSLTWTGLNTEAFFGQGTRLTVV.

In its sample, this clone was seen once. The chain has TRBV29-1 and TRBJ2-2, with TRBD2 matching over 11 bases. The germline V gene has CDR1 SQVTM and CDR2 ANQGSEA. V was clipped by 4 bases and J by 4 bases; unmatched bases: 8. The CDR3 spans 16 residues. In nucleotides, the CDR3 is TGCAGCGTTGGTGTAGCGGGAGGGCCGGGCACCGGGGAGCTGTTTTTT. Translated, it gives CSVGVAGGPGTGELFF.

The chain combines TRBV18 with TRBJ1-2; 8 nucleotides agree with TRBD1. Germline assignment: CDR1 KGHSH and CDR2 LQKENI. V was pared by 3 bases and J by 4 bases, with 4 bases of the junction left unmatched. The CDR3 totals 14 residues. This chain's CDR3 is CASSPGQGGYGYTF. The DNA of the CDR3 is TGTGCCAGCTCACCCGGACAGGGCGGCTATGGCTACACCTTC.

Of note for this clone: The same CDR3 can be traced to other DNA sequences in this sample. The chain combines TRBV19 with TRBJ2-5, with a tentative D call TRBD2 (6 bases). The germline V and J ends were trimmed by 3 bases and 5 bases, with 10 bases remaining between them. Germline CDR1 LNHDA, CDR2 SQIVND (reference sequence). This CDR3 has 13 amino acids. Here the CDR3 DNA reads TGTGCCAGTAGTATCGGAGGGAGCGAGACCCAGTACTTC. Protein: CASSIGGSETQYF.

CDR3 bases: TGTGCCAGCAGCCCGAGGACTAGCGGTGCCTACGAGCAGTACTTC. Protein product: CASSPRTSGAYEQYF. The J gene is TRBJ2-7, the V gene TRBV9; TRBD2 matches 10 bases. This CDR3 is 15 amino acids long. With 4 bases clipped from V and 2 bases from J, the junction kept 6 bases outside the gene matches. CDR1 and CDR2 (germline): SGDLS, YYNGEE.

The chain joins TRBV5-4 to TRBJ1-2; 8 bases are a match to TRBD1. Germline-derived CDR1 and CDR2 are SGHNT and YYREEE (reference sequence). V was clipped by 5 bases and J by 4 bases; unmatched bases: 13. The CDR3 is 16 residues long. CDR3: CASSLGQGGFGYGYTF. In DNA, the CDR3 is TGTGCCAGCAGTCTCGGACAGGGAGGGTTCGGCTATGGCTACACCTTC.

V usage is TRBV3-1 (or the pseudogene TRBV3-2) and J usage is TRBJ2-7; 9 positions agree with TRBD2. CDR1 and CDR2 (germline): LGHDT, YNNKEL (reference sequence). The CDR3 consists of 16 residues. The junction had 7 bases not matched to a gene; V was cut back by 0 bases and J by 4 bases. CDR3 nucleotides: TGTGCCAGCAGCCAAGAAGCGGGTAGCGGGAGATACGAGCAGTACTTC. This encodes CASSQEAGSGRYEQYF.

The chain links TRBV9 to TRBJ2-3; D is perhaps TRBD2 (5 bases). From germline, CDR1 is SGDLS and CDR2 YYNGEE. The CDR3 is 16 residues long. Trimming cost V 0 bases and J 5 bases, with 16 bases left between them. DNA of the CDR3: TGTGCCAGCAGCGTAGTCGGGCAGGCGGGCTTAGATACGCAGTATTTT. Encoded protein: CASSVVGQAGLDTQYF.

The chain combines TRBV6-6 with TRBJ2-3; 11 bases fit TRBD2. Germline V gene lookup returns CDR1 MNHNY and CDR2 SVGAGI (reference sequence). CDR3 length: 15 residues. V trimming: 6 bases; J trimming: 6 bases; junction bases outside the gene matches: 8. The CDR3 protein is CASSLQLAGADTQYF. DNA of the CDR3: TGTGCCAGCAGCCTACAACTAGCGGGAGCGGATACGCAGTATTTT.